The 27 T cell receptor beta chains presented below share a single source sample, sequenced in a study of T-cell reconstitution after alpha-beta-depleted transplantation in children. It was with unique molecular identifiers that the TCRbeta library was prepared. TCRdb passed the PCR reads through MiXCR, listing each CDR3 protein once. The table records approximately 980,000 distinct CDR3 sequences, roughly 29% of them present only once. This material consisted of PBMCs, mostly from graft donor cells, taken 360 days after TCRalphabeta/CD19-depleted stem cell transplant. The origin of the receptors is a boy under three years old who had a stem cell transplant for SCID, so the T cells may come from the graft donor.

The rearrangement links TRBV7-9 to TRBJ1-1; TRBD1 matches 9 bases. Germline CDR1 SEHNR, CDR2 FQNEAQ (reference sequence). J was trimmed by 3 bases and V by 1 base; bases with no gene match: 6. The CDR3 spans 16 residues. The CDR3 coding sequence is TGTGCCAGCAGCTTAGGGGGACAGGGACGAGACACTGAAGCTTTCTTT. This gives the protein CASSLGGQGRDTEAFF.

The rearrangement links TRBV6-1 to TRBJ2-7; D ambiguous. The V gene's germline CDR1 is MNHNS and CDR2 SASEGT. The CDR3 sequence is 15 residues long. V lost 6 bases, J lost 3 bases, and 18 bases lay in between. The CDR3 sequence: CASSPHGPPFYEQYF. Written as DNA, the CDR3 is TGTGCCAGCAGCCCTCATGGCCCACCCTTCTACGAGCAGTACTTC.

The V gene is TRBV13, the J gene TRBJ2-3, with D possibly matching TRBD2 (6 bases). Trimming cost V 2 bases and J 5 bases, with 17 bases left between them. Germline-derived CDR1 and CDR2 are PRHDT and FYEKMQ (reference sequence). The CDR3 sequence is 16 residues long. The CDR3 spells CASSLQYSGGLDTQYF. The CDR3 nucleotides are TGTGCCAGCAGCTTACAGTATAGCGGTGGTTTAGATACGCAGTATTTT. Full variable domain (rest looked up from reference TRBV13 and TRBJ2-3): AAGVIQSPRHLIKEKRETATLKCYPIPRHDTVYWYQQGPGQDPQFLISFYEKMQSDKGSIPDRFSAQQFSDYHSELNMSSLELGDSALYFCASSLQYSGGLDTQYFGPGTRLTVL.

CDR3 sequence reads: CASSGGRISNQPQHF. The DNA for the CDR3 is TGTGCCAGCAGCGGGGGGCGGATTAGCAATCAGCCCCAGCATTTT. This chain links TRBV7-8 with TRBJ1-5; weak D call: TRBD1 (6 bases). Germline CDR1 SGHVS, CDR2 FQNEAQ. The CDR3 consists of 15 residues. The V end was cut by 5 bases, the J end by 0 bases, with 11 bases between.

The CDR3 nucleotides read TGCAGTGCTAGCGCAGGGGGCGCCGAGAACACTGAAGCTTTCTTT. As protein: CSASAGGAENTEAFF. The chain links TRBV20-1 to TRBJ1-1, with TRBD1 identical over 8 bases. There are 15 residues in the CDR3. Germline V lookup: CDR1 DFQATT, CDR2 SNEGSKA (reference sequence). Trimming cost V 3 bases and J 1 base; bases outside gene matches: 7.

A few counts support this clonotype. The V and J genes are TRBV27 and TRBJ2-3; 10 positions agree with TRBD2. The CDR3 covers 18 residues. With V trimmed by 5 bases and J by 1 base, 12 bases remained unmatched. The germline CDR1 and CDR2 sequences are MNHEY and SMNVEV (reference sequence). DNA for the CDR3: TGTGCCAGCAGTGCCCTCTTTCTAGCGGGGGCCGGCACAGATACGCAGTATTTT. Its protein product is CASSALFLAGAGTDTQYF.

The V and J genes are TRBV5-1 and TRBJ2-1; 9 bases fit TRBD2. Germline CDR1 is SGHRS and CDR2 is YFSETQ. The CDR3 is made up of 15 amino acids. V was clipped by 3 bases and J by 8 bases; unmatched bases: 9. The CDR3 coding sequence is TGCGCCAGCAGCTCCCGGGGACTAGCAATCCATGAGCAGTTCTTC. Translated, it gives CASSSRGLAIHEQFF.

The rearrangement links TRBV25-1 to TRBJ2-7, with TRBD1 matching 7 bases. Trimming at V came to 3 bases and at J to 2 bases, leaving 7 bases not matched to a gene. Per the germline V gene, CDR1 is MGHDK and CDR2 is SYGVNS. The CDR3 has 15 amino acids. CDR3 in amino acids: CASSEGTALPYEQYF. For the CDR3, the DNA is TGTGCCAGCAGTGAGGGGACAGCCCTTCCCTACGAGCAGTACTTC.

The CDR3 DNA sequence: TGCAGTGCTAGAGATCTTTTGGGGGTGCTCAAGGATAATTCACCCCTCCACTTT. Translating gives CSARDLLGVLKDNSPLHF. The gene calls are TRBV20-1 and TRBJ1-6, with D perhaps TRBD1 (5 bases). This CDR3 is built from 18 residues. Per germline, CDR1 DFQATT and CDR2 SNEGSKA (reference sequence). Trimming stripped 0 bases from V and 5 bases from J, with 20 bases between.

V is TRBV24-1 and J is TRBJ2-2; the D is unclear. V was pared by 3 bases and J by 0 bases, with 7 bases between. The CDR3 covers 15 residues. The germline V gene encodes CDR1 KGHDR and CDR2 SFDVKD. CDR3 residues: CATSDPRTNTGELFF. The CDR3, as DNA: TGTGCCACCAGTGATCCTCGGACGAACACCGGGGAGCTGTTTTTT.

This clonotype came up a few times. The genes are TRBV7-2 and TRBJ2-7; 7 bases align to TRBD2. The germline gives CDR1 SGHTA, CDR2 FQGNSA. The junction had 11 bases not matched to a gene; V was cut back by 9 bases and J by 0 bases. This CDR3 is built from 15 residues. The CDR3 nucleotides are TGTGCCAGTTCTTTCCAGTGGGGGGGCTCCTACGAGCAGTACTTC. Encoded protein: CASSFQWGGSYEQYF.

This clonotype occurred a few times. The chain joins TRBV7-2 to TRBJ2-1, with D possibly TRBD2 on 6 matching bases. V was shortened by 3 bases and J by 0 bases, with 9 bases between the two germline ends. The CDR3 consists of 15 residues. CDR1 is SGHTA and CDR2 is FQGNSA in the germline V gene. The CDR3 DNA reads as TGTGCCAGCAGCTTTAGGGGACTCTCCTACAATGAGCAGTTCTTC. This codes for CASSFRGLSYNEQFF.

The chain employs TRBV5-1 and TRBJ1-1; D not certain. V was pared by 0 bases and J by 3 bases, with 18 bases between. The CDR3 contains 17 residues. CDR1 and CDR2 from the germline V gene are SGHRS and YFSETQ. CDR3 nucleotide sequence: TGCGCCAGCAGCTTGGGCCGGTCCTATGGGCCAGACACTGAAGCTTTCTTT. It encodes CASSLGRSYGPDTEAFF. Full variable domain (missing parts from reference TRBV5-1 and TRBJ1-1): KAGVTQTPRYLIKTRGQQVTLSCSPISGHRSVSWYQQTPGQGLQFLFEYFSETQRNKGNFPGRFSGRQFSNSRSEMNVSTLELGDSALYLCASSLGRSYGPDTEAFFGQGTRLTVV.

J is TRBJ1-3 and V is TRBV12-3 or TRBV12-4; D is unclear. Trimming shortened V by 6 bases and J by 0 bases, and 15 bases separated the two germline ends. The CDR3 covers 16 residues. The CDR3 DNA reads as TGTGCCAGCAGGCCGGAAACTGGCTACTCTGGAAACACCATATATTTT. It specifies CASRPETGYSGNTIYF.

V is TRBV6-1 and J is TRBJ2-2; 8 bases align to TRBD1. The V segment lost 5 bases and the J segment 1 base; nucleotides outside the gene matches: 6. The germline CDR1 and CDR2 sequences are MNHNS and SASEGT. The CDR3 runs 16 residues. CDR3: CASSRPGTGNTGELFF. The CDR3 DNA reads TGTGCCAGCAGTAGGCCCGGGACAGGGAACACCGGGGAGCTGTTTTTT.

The chain recombines TRBV5-4 with TRBJ2-5; D may be TRBD1 or TRBD2 (7 bases each). CDR1 and CDR2 (germline): SGHNT, YYREEE (reference sequence). The CDR3 contains 16 residues. Trimming removed 4 bases at V and 1 base at J, with 17 bases between. The CDR3 sequence: CASSPRGGVLQETQYF. DNA for the CDR3: TGTGCCAGCAGCCCCAGGGGGGGGGTGCTCCAAGAGACCCAGTACTTC. Variable domain in full (rest from reference TRBV5-4 and TRBJ2-5): ETGVTQSPTHLIKTRGQQVTLRCSSQSGHNTVSWYQQALGQGPQFIFQYYREEENGRGNFPPRFSGLQFPNYSSELNVNALELDDSALYLCASSPRGGVLQETQYFGPGTRLLVL.

This chain joins TRBV27 and TRBJ1-2, with TRBD1 matching 7 bases. V lost 8 bases to trimming and J lost 4 bases; unmatched junction nucleotides: 4. CDR3 length equals 12 residues. CDR1 and CDR2 (germline): MNHEY, SMNVEV (reference sequence). The CDR3 nucleotides are TGTGCCAGCGGTGGACAGGTCTATGGCTACACCTTC. Its translation: CASGGQVYGYTF.

The chain carries TRBV5-6 and TRBJ2-5, with 8 bases fitting TRBD1. Germline CDR1 and CDR2: SGHDT and YYEEEE. There are 16 residues in the CDR3. Unmatched junction bases numbered 9, after V lost 0 bases and J lost 5 bases. CDR3 sequence: CASSLGFGRGHETQYF. CDR3 DNA: TGTGCCAGCAGCTTGGGGTTCGGCAGGGGGCATGAGACCCAGTACTTC.

V gene TRBV9 combines with J gene TRBJ2-7; 9 bases line up with TRBD1. V lost 4 bases, J lost 7 bases, and 9 bases stayed unmatched. The CDR3 has 14 residues. Looked up from germline, CDR1 is SGDLS and CDR2 is YYNGEE. The CDR3 DNA reads TGTGCCAGCAGCATAAGCGGGACAGGGTGGGAGCAGTACTTC. It translates to CASSISGTGWEQYF.

The V and J genes are TRBV12-3 or TRBV12-4 and TRBJ2-7; D is possibly TRBD1 or TRBD2 (5 bases each). This CDR3 region has 16 residues. Trimming left V 3 bases short and J 0 bases short, with 15 bases between. The CDR3 is CASSLYPGASSYEQYF. The DNA for the CDR3 is TGTGCCAGCAGTTTGTACCCCGGGGCCAGCTCCTACGAGCAGTACTTC.

This clonotype was seen only a few times. The V gene is TRBV6-2 or TRBV6-3, the J gene TRBJ2-1, with TRBD1 matching 7 bases. Germline CDR1 MNHEY, CDR2 SVGEGT. The length of the CDR3 is 17 residues. Losses at the gene ends were 0 bases for V and 9 bases for J; bases not matched to a gene: 14. The CDR3 here is CASSYSSLRQGFGEQFF. In DNA, the CDR3 is TGTGCCAGCAGTTACTCTTCCTTGAGACAGGGATTCGGTGAGCAGTTCTTC.

V usage is TRBV28 and J usage is TRBJ1-2; no reliable D call. Germline V gene data show CDR1 as MDHEN and CDR2 as SYDVKM. The CDR3 runs 13 residues. The ends were cut back, 1 base at V and 8 bases at J, with 11 bases in the middle. The CDR3 DNA reads as TGTGCCAGCAGTTTATCCAGGCTCCAAGGCTACACCTTC. This gives the protein CASSLSRLQGYTF.

The chain is built from TRBV5-6 and TRBJ2-2; 14 bases are a match to TRBD2. CDR3 length: 14 residues. Per germline, CDR1 SGHDT and CDR2 YYEEEE. Trimming removed 9 bases from V and 5 bases from J; junction bases left unmatched: 3. The CDR3 sequence is CATGLAGGTGELFF. The DNA for the CDR3 is TGTGCCACCGGACTAGCGGGGGGTACCGGGGAGCTGTTTTTT.

The J gene is TRBJ2-7, the V gene TRBV4-1, with a possible D match to TRBD2 (5 bases). Germline assignment: CDR1 MGHRA and CDR2 YSYEKL. CDR3 length: 15 amino acids. V was clipped by 1 base and J by 2 bases, with 12 bases between them. The CDR3 DNA follows: TGCGCCAGCAGCCAAGGGACTCCTATCCCCTACGAGCAGTACTTC. It yields the protein CASSQGTPIPYEQYF.

The chain is built from TRBV29-1 and TRBJ2-7; D could derive from TRBD1 or TRBD2 (6 bases each). V gave up 0 bases and J gave up 2 bases, with 14 bases separating them. From germline, CDR1 is SQVTM and CDR2 ANQGSEA. This CDR3 has 15 amino acids. The CDR3: CSVEDWGAGTYEQYF. The CDR3 nucleotides are TGCAGCGTTGAAGATTGGGGGGCCGGTACCTACGAGCAGTACTTC.

V gene TRBV7-2 combines with J gene TRBJ2-7; 7 bases fit TRBD1. The trim removed 3 bases at V and 6 bases at J, leaving 5 bases unmatched. The V gene's germline CDR1 is SGHTA and CDR2 FQGNSA. The CDR3 has 13 residues. CDR3 bases: TGTGCCAGCAGCTTCGACAGGGTCGGCGAGCAGTACTTC. Encoded protein: CASSFDRVGEQYF.

This rearrangement joins TRBV29-1 to TRBJ1-4; D possibly corresponds to TRBD1 (5 bases). The V gene's germline CDR1 is SQVTM and CDR2 ANQGSEA. The V and J ends lost 4 bases and 0 bases respectively, with 6 bases between them. This CDR3 region has 13 residues. The CDR3 bases are TGCAGCGTTGCGGACACAACTAATGAAAAACTGTTTTTT. As protein: CSVADTTNEKLFF.